One sample yielded the 31 T cell receptor beta chains listed below, sequenced in a study of CD8 T cells in Susac syndrome. RNA in amounts of roughly 0.5 to 1 ug was reverse transcribed with random hexamers. TCRdb ran MiXCR on the immunoSEQ multiplex PCR reads and lists one entry per CDR3 protein. The repertoire consists of under 150,000 distinct CDR3 sequences, with roughly 94% occurring once and the leading ten covering 0.1% to 0.15%. Sequencing was carried out using CD4+ T cells from PBMCs. These receptor sequences come from a human donor with multiple sclerosis.

The genes are TRBV4-1 and TRBJ2-3; a weak D match, TRBD1 (5 bases). The CDR3 has 15 amino acids. V was shortened by 8 bases and J by 2 bases, with 17 bases between the two germline ends. From germline, CDR1 is MGHRA and CDR2 YSYEKL. The CDR3 nucleotides are TGCGCCAGCTCCCAGCCAGGGCGTTTCACAGATACGCAGTATTTT. Translating it yields CASSQPGRFTDTQYF.

The V call is TRBV6-5, the J call TRBJ1-4; TRBD1 is a possible D gene (5 bases). The V gene's germline CDR1 is MNHEY and CDR2 SVGAGI. The CDR3 contains 15 residues. Trimming took off 10 bases at V and 0 bases at J, with 15 bases between the two ends. CDR3: CAIQRSTATNEKLFF. The CDR3 DNA reads as TGTGCCATCCAGCGATCGACAGCAACTAATGAAAAACTGTTTTTT.

The chain uses TRBV25-1 and TRBJ2-1, with D maybe TRBD1 (5 bases). This CDR3 has 12 amino acids. Germline V gene lookup returns CDR1 MGHDK and CDR2 SYGVNS. V was shortened by 4 bases and J by 6 bases, with 7 bases between the two germline ends. The CDR3 spells CASSVQVNEQFF. DNA for the CDR3: TGTGCCAGCAGTGTACAGGTCAATGAGCAGTTCTTC.

The J gene is TRBJ1-3, the V gene TRBV29-1; maybe TRBD1 (5 bases). This CDR3 is built from 13 residues. Germline loops: CDR1 SQVTM, CDR2 ANQGSEA. V dropped 4 bases and J dropped 2 bases, with 9 bases sitting between them. DNA for the CDR3: TGCAGCGTTGGCTTACAGGCTGGAAACACCATATATTTT. It specifies CSVGLQAGNTIYF. Using reference TRBV29-1 and TRBJ1-3 for the parts outside the CDR3, the full variable domain is SAVISQKPSRDICQRGTSLTIQCQVDSQVTMMFWYRQQPGQSLTLIATANQGSEATYESGFVIDKFPISRPNLTFSTLTVSNMSPEDSSIYLCSVGLQAGNTIYFGEGSWLTVV.

The chain couples TRBV4-2 to TRBJ2-1; either TRBD1 or TRBD2 may fit D (6 bases each). The CDR3 has 13 amino acids. Germline CDR1 and CDR2: LGHNA and YNFKEQ. V was shortened by 1 base and J by 7 bases, with 8 bases between the two germline ends. CDR3 loop: CASSQGGANEQFF. CDR3 nucleotides: TGTGCCAGCAGCCAAGGGGGGGCTAATGAGCAGTTCTTC.

This clonotype was counted a single time. This rearrangement joins TRBV30 to TRBJ1-3; a weak D match, TRBD1 (5 bases). The CDR3 is 14 residues long. V lost 3 bases and J 3 bases, leaving 12 bases between the germline ends. Germline CDR1 GTSNPN, CDR2 SVGIG (reference sequence). As DNA, the CDR3 is TGTGCCTGGAGGTCAGGGTTCTTTGGAAACACCATATATTTT. Translated, it gives CAWRSGFFGNTIYF.

The chain carries TRBV6-5 and TRBJ1-1; no firm D call. CDR1 and CDR2 (germline): MNHEY, SVGAGI. The CDR3 sequence is 12 residues long. The V and J ends lost 4 bases and 2 bases respectively, with 5 bases between them. This chain's CDR3 is CASSSYNTEAFF. The DNA of the CDR3 is TGTGCCAGCAGTTCTTATAACACTGAAGCTTTCTTT.

The rearrangement joins TRBV4-2 to TRBJ1-5; no firm D call. This CDR3 is 15 amino acids long. From germline, CDR1 is LGHNA and CDR2 YNFKEQ. Deletions cut 0 bases from V and 9 bases from J, with 15 bases between. CDR3 region: CASSQEVAVRGPQHF. CDR3 nucleotide sequence: TGTGCCAGCAGCCAAGAGGTCGCGGTTCGAGGGCCCCAGCATTTT.

The J gene is TRBJ2-3, the V gene TRBV19; unclear D gene. Germline CDR1 LNHDA, CDR2 SQIVND (reference sequence). V was trimmed by 5 bases and J by 5 bases, leaving 14 bases between them. The CDR3 extends over 14 amino acids. CDR3: CASSVRPWGDTQYF. CDR3 in DNA: TGTGCCAGTAGTGTTAGACCCTGGGGAGATACGCAGTATTTT.

This clonotype was observed once. This chain links TRBV29-1 with TRBJ1-2, with 7 bases identical to TRBD1. The CDR3 runs to 12 residues. Per germline, CDR1 SQVTM and CDR2 ANQGSEA. V lost 7 bases and J lost 4; bases outside the gene matches: 6. This CDR3 is CSATAGGYGYTF. In nucleotides, the CDR3 is TGCAGCGCGACCGCAGGGGGCTATGGCTACACCTTC.

The chain joins TRBV2 to TRBJ1-1; D is unresolved. Trimming shortened V by 10 bases and J by 4 bases, and 13 bases separated the two germline ends. The CDR3 sequence is 12 residues long. Germline CDR1 and CDR2: SNHLY and FYNNEI. In DNA form, the CDR3 reads TGTGCCAACCCTCTGTGGGGCACTGAAGCTTTCTTT. It translates to CANPLWGTEAFF.

This sequence joins TRBV27 and TRBJ2-3, with 7 nucleotides matching TRBD2. V shed 7 bases, J shed 0 bases, and the junction held 7 bases outside the gene matches. In germline, CDR1 is MNHEY, CDR2 SMNVEV (reference sequence). CDR3 size: 15 residues. The CDR3 spells CASKLTSASTDTQYF. As DNA, the CDR3 is TGTGCCAGCAAACTCACTAGCGCCAGCACAGATACGCAGTATTTT.

The V and J genes are TRBV10-3 and TRBJ2-3; possible D gene TRBD1, 5 bases. V lost 5 bases and J lost 2, with 17 bases in between. Germline V lookup: CDR1 ENHRY, CDR2 SYGVKD. The CDR3 contains 16 residues. Here the CDR3 reads CAISSPPDSYTDTQYF. Here the CDR3 DNA reads TGTGCCATCAGTAGTCCCCCCGACAGTTACACAGATACGCAGTATTTT.

The chain recombines TRBV3-1 with TRBJ2-3; D is uncertain. The CDR3 is made up of 15 amino acids. The V gene's germline CDR1 is LGHDT and CDR2 YNNKEL (reference sequence). With 3 bases removed from V and 0 bases from J, the gap between germline ends came to 10 bases. CDR3 in amino acids: CASSQDRPSTDTQYF. The CDR3 DNA is TGTGCCAGCAGCCAGGACCGACCTAGCACAGATACGCAGTATTTT.

This clonotype was observed once. This chain connects TRBV25-1 to TRBJ1-1; a weak D match, TRBD1 (5 bases). With 5 bases removed from V and 1 base from J, the gap between germline ends came to 14 bases. CDR1 and CDR2 from the germline V gene are MGHDK and SYGVNS. The CDR3 loop spans 15 amino acids. Here the CDR3 reads CASSQGRGWNTEAFF. Written as DNA, the CDR3 is TGTGCCAGCAGTCAGGGTCGGGGATGGAACACTGAAGCTTTCTTT.

This clonotype came up once. The rearrangement links TRBV11-2 to TRBJ2-1; 7 bases align to TRBD1. Germline trimming cut 6 bases from V and 6 bases from J; bases unmatched to any gene: 11. CDR1 is SGHAT, CDR2 FQNNGV, per germline. This CDR3 spans 15 amino acids. The CDR3 loop is CASSPTGVGGNEQFF. The CDR3 DNA is TGTGCCAGCAGTCCAACAGGGGTCGGAGGCAATGAGCAGTTCTTC.

The chain employs TRBV5-1 and TRBJ2-3, with no clear D. V lost 0 bases to trimming and J lost 6 bases, with 8 bases between them. The germline CDR1 and CDR2 sequences are SGHRS and YFSETQ. This CDR3 comprises 13 residues. DNA of the CDR3: TGCGCCAGCAGCTTGGAAATGATGGATACGCAGTATTTT. Its translation: CASSLEMMDTQYF. The full variable domain, with the rest looked up from reference TRBV5-1 and TRBJ2-3, is KAGVTQTPRYLIKTRGQQVTLSCSPISGHRSVSWYQQTPGQGLQFLFEYFSETQRNKGNFPGRFSGRQFSNSRSEMNVSTLELGDSALYLCASSLEMMDTQYFGPGTRLTVL.

This clonotype was seen a handful of times. This chain links TRBV6-5 with TRBJ2-7; D is possibly TRBD2 (6 bases). This CDR3 has 13 amino acids. The V and J ends lost 4 bases and 6 bases respectively, with 13 bases between them. CDR1 and CDR2 (germline): MNHEY, SVGAGI. CDR3 residues: CASSSVLAAEQYF. In DNA, the CDR3 is TGTGCCAGCAGTTCCGTACTAGCAGCCGAGCAGTACTTC.

The table lists this clonotype with a few counts. The V gene is TRBV5-1, the J gene TRBJ2-7; 8 positions match TRBD1. Unmatched junction bases numbered 10, after V lost 4 bases and J lost 1 base. This CDR3 is built from 16 residues. Germline V gene lookup returns CDR1 SGHRS and CDR2 YFSETQ. CDR3 in amino acids: CASSPRTGQASYEQYF. In DNA, the CDR3 is TGCGCCAGCAGCCCCAGGACGGGACAGGCATCCTACGAGCAGTACTTC.

The chain uses TRBV29-1 and TRBJ1-2, with 7 bases identical to TRBD1. V lost 8 bases, J lost 0 bases, and 6 bases stayed unmatched. The CDR3 loop spans 13 amino acids. Germline V gives CDR1 SQVTM, CDR2 ANQGSEA. The CDR3 here is CSFSGGPNYGYTF. CDR3 coding DNA: TGCAGCTTCTCAGGGGGACCTAACTATGGCTACACCTTC.

The rearrangement joins TRBV5-1 to TRBJ1-2; possibly TRBD1 for D (6 bases). In germline, CDR1 is SGHRS, CDR2 YFSETQ. V shed 6 bases and J shed 8 bases, with 11 bases lying between them. The CDR3 length is 11 residues. CDR3 loop: CASTGAGGYTF. DNA of the CDR3: TGCGCCAGCACAGGGGCAGGGGGCTACACCTTC.

J is TRBJ1-2 and V is TRBV18; D not certain. The CDR3 is 13 residues long. CDR1 and CDR2 from the germline V gene are KGHSH and LQKENI. The V gene lost 5 bases and the J gene lost 8 bases, with 15 bases spanning the gap. CDR3 protein: CASSADPGWGYTF. The CDR3 DNA follows: TGTGCCAGCTCAGCGGACCCGGGCTGGGGCTACACCTTC. Full variable domain (rest looked up from reference TRBV18 and TRBJ1-2): NAGVMQNPRHLVRRRGQEARLRCSPMKGHSHVYWYRQLPEEGLKFMVYLQKENIIDESGMPKERFSAEFPKEGPSILRIQQVVRGDSAAYFCASSADPGWGYTFGSGTRLTVV.

The CDR3 region has the DNA TGTGCCAGCAGTCTTAGGGCAGGGCACGGCTACACCTTC. Translation: CASSLRAGHGYTF. The chain has TRBV6-5 and TRBJ1-2; perhaps TRBD1 as D (5 bases). The ends were cut back, 5 bases at V and 8 bases at J, with 15 bases in the middle. This CDR3 contains 13 residues. CDR1 and CDR2 from the germline V gene are MNHEY and SVGAGI.

The chain combines TRBV20-1 with TRBJ1-1; D perhaps matches TRBD1 (5 bases). V was cut by 0 bases and J by 6 bases, with 14 bases left in between. The germline V gene has CDR1 DFQATT and CDR2 SNEGSKA (reference sequence). The CDR3 loop spans 14 amino acids. The CDR3 here is CSARDQRGSAEAFF. The CDR3 region has the DNA TGCAGTGCTAGAGATCAGAGGGGTTCGGCTGAAGCTTTCTTT.

This chain joins TRBV20-1 and TRBJ1-2, with D possibly matching TRBD1 (5 bases). The CDR3 runs to 15 residues. The V end lost 3 bases, the J end lost 2 bases, and 16 bases lay between the germline ends. Germline V gene sequence: CDR1 DFQATT, CDR2 SNEGSKA (reference sequence). CDR3 coding DNA: TGCAGTGCTAGTTTTACAGGCCTTACGAACTATGGCTACACCTTC. Protein: CSASFTGLTNYGYTF.

The chain couples TRBV29-1 to TRBJ1-1; D unresolved. Germline CDR1 reads SQVTM; CDR2 reads ANQGSEA. V was shortened by 3 bases and J by 5 bases, with 7 bases between the two germline ends. The CDR3 covers 11 residues. The CDR3 loop reads CSVEGGTEAFF. The CDR3 DNA reads as TGCAGCGTTGAGGGCGGAACTGAAGCTTTCTTT.

The chain combines TRBV12-3 or TRBV12-4 with TRBJ1-1, with 7 bases that match TRBD1. This CDR3 has 14 amino acids. The J segment lost 4 bases and the V segment lost 5 bases, leaving 7 bases of the junction unmatched. CDR3 protein: CASSHRGLGTEAFF. The DNA for the CDR3 is TGTGCCAGCAGTCACAGGGGATTAGGCACTGAAGCTTTCTTT.

This chain links TRBV20-1 with TRBJ1-4; weak D call: TRBD1 (6 bases). The ends were cut back, 3 bases at V and 7 bases at J, with 18 bases in the middle. The CDR3 is 15 residues long. CDR1 is DFQATT and CDR2 is SNEGSKA in the germline V gene (reference sequence). In nucleotides, the CDR3 is TGCAGTGCTAGGGGAGCAGGGGTAAGCGGTGAAAAACTGTTTTTT. This encodes CSARGAGVSGEKLFF.

This chain connects TRBV7-3 to TRBJ2-7, with a tentative D call TRBD1 (6 bases). The CDR3 is 14 residues long. The V end lost 2 bases, the J end lost 5 bases, and 13 bases lay between the germline ends. The germline V gene encodes CDR1 SGHTA and CDR2 FQGTGA. Here the CDR3 DNA reads TGTGCCAGCAGCTTATTCGGGCAGGGGAACGAGCAGTACTTC. Translation: CASSLFGQGNEQYF.

CDR3 amino acids: CASSLLTGTIDTQYF. The CDR3 DNA reads as TGTGCCAGCAGTTTATTGACGGGGACCATTGACACGCAGTATTTT. The genes are TRBV28 and TRBJ2-3; tentatively, D is TRBD1 or TRBD2 (5 bases each). V was cut by 1 base and J by 9 bases, with 17 bases left in between. Germline V CDR1 and CDR2: MDHEN, SYDVKM. The CDR3 runs 15 residues. The full variable domain, in which reference TRBV28 and TRBJ2-3 provide the parts outside the CDR3, is DVKVTQSSRYLVKRTGEKVFLECVQDMDHENMFWYRQDPGLGLRLIYFSYDVKMKEKGDIPEGYSVSREKKERFSLILESASTNQTSMYLCASSLLTGTIDTQYFGPGTRLTVL.

This clonotype was observed a single time. The genes are TRBV12-3 or TRBV12-4 and TRBJ2-1; no firm D call. The CDR3 is made up of 14 amino acids. The V end was cut by 3 bases, the J end by 2 bases, with 8 bases between. This CDR3 reads CASSFDQAYNEQFF. The CDR3 DNA is TGTGCCAGCAGTTTCGACCAGGCCTACAATGAGCAGTTCTTC.